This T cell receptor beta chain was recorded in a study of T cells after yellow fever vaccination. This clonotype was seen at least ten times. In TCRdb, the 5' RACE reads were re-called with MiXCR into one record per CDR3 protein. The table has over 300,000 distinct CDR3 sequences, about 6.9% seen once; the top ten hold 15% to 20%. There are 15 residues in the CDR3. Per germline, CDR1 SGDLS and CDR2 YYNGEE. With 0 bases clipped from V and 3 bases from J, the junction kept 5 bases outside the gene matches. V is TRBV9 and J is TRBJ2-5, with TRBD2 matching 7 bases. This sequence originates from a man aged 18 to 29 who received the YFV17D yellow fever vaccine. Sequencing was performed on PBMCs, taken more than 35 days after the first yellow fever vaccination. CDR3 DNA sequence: TGTGCCAGCAGCGTAGGAGTGGGGGGGGAAGAGACCCAGTACTTC. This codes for CASSVGVGGEETQYF.